What follows are 10 T cell receptor beta chains derived from one specimen sequenced in a study of Ad26.COV2.S vaccination and SARS-CoV-2 variants. TCRdb's table, derived via immunoSEQ multiplex PCR, lists solely in-frame clones and lacks some. The sample includes approximately 500,000 clones, around 88% seen only once; the top ten take 9.5% to 15%. The sample's treatment: some 20 received Ad26.COV2.S at low or high dose, single or two shots; about 5 received placebo; per-sample allocation not given. At day 63 after the first vaccine or placebo injection, samples were drawn. This specimen was peripheral blood, taken in a trial of Ad26.COV2.S vaccine versus placebo. The receptor source for this set is a person between 18 and 65 years old who received the Ad26.COV2.S COVID-19 vaccine or a placebo.

The count of this clone is one. The V call is TRBV9, the J call TRBJ2-5; 7 bases map to TRBD2. There are 14 residues in the CDR3. Germline-derived CDR1 and CDR2 are SGDLS and YYNGEE. Trimming at V came to 0 bases and at J to 4 bases, leaving 3 bases not matched to a gene. The CDR3: CASSVEGRGETQYF. The CDR3 region has the DNA TGTGCCAGCAGCGTAGAAGGGAGGGGAGAGACCCAGTACTTC.

The rearrangement uses TRBV4-1 and TRBJ2-1; D is unclear. Per germline, CDR1 MGHRA and CDR2 YSYEKL. This CDR3 contains 14 residues. Trimming cost V 0 bases and J 12 bases, with 15 bases left between them. CDR3 sequence (DNA): TGCGCCAGCAGCCAAGATCGGCTGCGTAGTGGGCAGTTCTTC. Translated: CASSQDRLRSGQFF.

This CDR3 is CASSLDTGDTQYF. The CDR3 DNA reads TGTGCCAGCAGCTTAGATACGGGCGATACGCAGTATTTT. The chain carries TRBV11-3 and TRBJ2-3; D is uncertain. The CDR3 is 13 residues long. V was trimmed by 0 bases and J by 6 bases, leaving 7 bases between them. The germline gives CDR1 SGHNT, CDR2 YENEEA.

This chain joins TRBV10-1 and TRBJ2-5, with no clear D. The V end lost 7 bases, the J end lost 3 bases, and 12 bases lay between the germline ends. The CDR3 is 13 residues long. Germline V gene sequence: CDR1 WNHNN, CDR2 SYGVQD (reference sequence). CDR3 in amino acids: CASNEFRKETQYF. CDR3 in DNA: TGCGCCAGCAACGAGTTTCGAAAAGAGACCCAGTACTTC.

This clone was picked up one time. This chain joins TRBV7-2 and TRBJ2-3, with TRBD2 matching over 7 bases. Germline CDR1 is SGHTA and CDR2 is FQGNSA. The CDR3 has 15 residues. Unmatched junction bases numbered 2, after V lost 2 bases and J lost 0 bases. The CDR3 region is CASSLPSGSTDTQYF. CDR3 DNA: TGTGCCAGCAGCTTACCTAGCGGTAGCACAGATACGCAGTATTTT.

The chain uses TRBV19 and TRBJ2-7; D possibly matches TRBD1 or TRBD2 (5 bases each). The CDR3 spans 14 residues. Germline CDR1 and CDR2: LNHDA and SQIVND (reference sequence). V lost 5 bases and J 2 bases, leaving 13 bases between the germline ends. CDR3 region: CASSPREGAYEQYF. CDR3 nucleotides: TGTGCCAGTAGTCCCCGGGAAGGGGCCTACGAGCAGTACTTC.

The chain links TRBV28 to TRBJ1-2; 9 bases fit TRBD1. V dropped 8 bases and J dropped 4; count of bases not matched to a gene: 11. This CDR3 is built from 15 residues. Germline V lookup: CDR1 MDHEN, CDR2 SYDVKM. CDR3 coding DNA: TGTGCCAGCGAGCTAACAGGGGGCGCGGGCTATGGCTACACCTTC. The encoded protein is CASELTGGAGYGYTF.

The V call is TRBV4-2, the J call TRBJ1-2; TRBD1 is a possible D gene (5 bases). Looked up from germline, CDR1 is LGHNA and CDR2 is YNFKEQ. Between the trimmed V and J ends, which lost 0 bases and 8 bases, there was a span of 13 bases. CDR3 length: 14 residues. In nucleotides, the CDR3 is TGTGCCAGCAGCCAAGACAACAGGCTGATGGGCTACACCTTC. This translates into CASSQDNRLMGYTF.

CDR3 bases: TGTGCCAGCAGCCAAACCAACTCGTACCAAGAGACCCAGTACTTC. Protein sequence: CASSQTNSYQETQYF. The rearrangement links TRBV3-1 (or the pseudogene TRBV3-2) to TRBJ2-5, with D unresolved. The germline V gene encodes CDR1 LGHDT and CDR2 YNNKEL (reference sequence). The length of the CDR3 is 15 residues. The V gene lost 2 bases and the J gene lost 0 bases, with 10 bases spanning the gap.

This clone was counted a few times. CDR3 in DNA: TGTGCCAGCAGCTTAGCGGGGACAGGGGAGACCCAGTACTTC. It is translated as CASSLAGTGETQYF. The genes are TRBV11-2 and TRBJ2-5, with 9 bases aligning to TRBD1. The CDR3 sequence is 14 residues long. The trim removed 1 base at V and 5 bases at J, leaving 2 bases unmatched. The germline V gene encodes CDR1 SGHAT and CDR2 FQNNGV.